This TCR beta chain was identified during a study of tumor-infiltrating lymphocytes in primary liver carcinoma. About the study: Yields of productive TCRbeta reads ranged from roughly 3.5 to 7.13 million per sample and were similar across tissue types.

The researchers produced TCR beta cDNA from around 500 ng total RNA with a constant-region primer. It was through three nested multiplex PCR rounds of slightly modified ARM-PCR that TCR beta libraries arose. Primers for the first two PCR rounds were TRBV1-TRBV30 forward primers and a C-beta reverse primer (approximately 10 cycles per round). MiXCR, applied by TCRdb to the multiplex PCR reads, yields one record per CDR3 protein. In the table there are about 310,000 distinct CDR3 sequences, roughly two thirds of which are singletons. This clonotype was detected many times. Its cognate antigen is unknown. Extraction also yielded germline DNA, while blood RNA was obtained from unsorted whole blood. Whole-study findings and limits: Top-250-clone fractions were significantly higher in tumors than in blood (p = 0.039). Tumor region pairs showed greater overlap than either tumor-adjacent or tumor-blood pairs did.

V lost 3 bases to trimming and J lost 0 bases, with 16 bases between them. This CDR3 region has 16 residues. Looked up from germline, CDR1 is SGHRS and CDR2 is YFSETQ. This chain joins TRBV5-1 and TRBJ2-7; D perhaps matches TRBD2 (6 bases). The sequence was obtained from a man aged 35-49 years with primary liver carcinoma and hepatitis B virus infection. Sequencing used peripheral blood. The CDR3, as DNA: TGCGCCAGCAGCTCTACGACTAGAAGGAGCTCCTACGAGCAGTACTTC. It specifies CASSSTTRRSSYEQYF.